The source of this T cell receptor beta chain is a study of cytomegalovirus exposure and HLA in healthy donors. Study conclusions and caveats: Later analysis identified a missense DCLRE1C variant that was linked to TCR beta V- and J-gene trimming. Within the data, a cluster of highly shared sequence variants was likely a sequencing artifact. The dataset shows that most TCR sequences were rare, while some public TCRs occurred in many donors.

The PCR had 60 Vbeta and 13 Jbeta primers. Authors' methods: Approximately 11 million of the roughly 77 million unique TCR beta chains counted in a later analysis were shared. This table comes from immunoSEQ multiplex PCR, and its TCRdb copy is limited to in-frame clones, with some not included. V and J calls and clone size are given by that table; D and trimming were obtained from the DNA. The repertoire includes around 67,000 clones, 55% to 70% of them detected once, and 3% to 3.5% sits in the top ten. On this clone itself: Its target is not known.

Germline V gene data show CDR1 as SGHDN and CDR2 as FVKESK. Trimming pared 4 bases from V and 0 bases from J, leaving 8 bases between. The CDR3 consists of 14 residues. The sequence was obtained from a woman aged 45-65 years in good health and CMV-seronegative. The J gene is TRBJ2-3, the V gene TRBV14; D not resolved. Sequenced sample: PBMCs. The CDR3 sequence: CASSPFQSTDTQYF. The CDR3 DNA reads as TGTGCCAGCAGCCCTTTCCAGAGCACAGATACGCAGTATTTT.